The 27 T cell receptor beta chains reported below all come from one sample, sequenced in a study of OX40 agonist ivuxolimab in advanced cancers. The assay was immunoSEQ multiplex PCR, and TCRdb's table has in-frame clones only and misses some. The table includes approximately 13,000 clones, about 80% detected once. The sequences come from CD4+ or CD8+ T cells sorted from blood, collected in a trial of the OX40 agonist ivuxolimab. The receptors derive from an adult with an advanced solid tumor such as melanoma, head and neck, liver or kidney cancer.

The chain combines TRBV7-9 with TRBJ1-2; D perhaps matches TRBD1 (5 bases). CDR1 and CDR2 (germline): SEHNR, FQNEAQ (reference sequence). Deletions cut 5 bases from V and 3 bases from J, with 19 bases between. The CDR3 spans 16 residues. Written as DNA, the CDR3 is TGTGCCAGCAGCGAGGCGGCGACAGAAATCGACTATGGCTACACCTTC. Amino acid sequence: CASSEAATEIDYGYTF.

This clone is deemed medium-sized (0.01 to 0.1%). The CDR3 DNA reads TGTGCCAGCAGTTGGGATCTAAACTATGGCTACACCTTC. It yields the protein CASSWDLNYGYTF. The chain uses TRBV6-6 and TRBJ1-2, with no clear D. V was cut by 4 bases and J by 2 bases, with 8 bases left in between. The CDR3 has 13 amino acids. Germline CDR1 MNHNY, CDR2 SVGAGI (reference sequence).

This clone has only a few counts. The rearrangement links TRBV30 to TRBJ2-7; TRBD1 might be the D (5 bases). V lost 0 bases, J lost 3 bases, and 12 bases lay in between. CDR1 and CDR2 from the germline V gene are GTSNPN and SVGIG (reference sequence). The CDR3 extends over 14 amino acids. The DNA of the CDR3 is TGTGCCTGGAGTGTTAGGGGTGTGGGCTACGAGCAGTACTTC. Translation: CAWSVRGVGYEQYF.

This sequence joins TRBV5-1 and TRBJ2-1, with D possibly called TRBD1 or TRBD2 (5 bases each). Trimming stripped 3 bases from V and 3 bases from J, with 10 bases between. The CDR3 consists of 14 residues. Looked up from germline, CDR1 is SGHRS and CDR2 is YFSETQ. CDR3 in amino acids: CASSSGTVYNEQFF. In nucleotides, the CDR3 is TGCGCCAGCAGCTCCGGGACGGTCTACAATGAGCAGTTCTTC.

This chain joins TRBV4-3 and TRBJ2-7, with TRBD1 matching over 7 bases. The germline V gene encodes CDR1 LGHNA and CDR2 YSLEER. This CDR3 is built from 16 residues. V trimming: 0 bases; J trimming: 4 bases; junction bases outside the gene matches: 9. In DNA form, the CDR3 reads TGCGCCAGCAGCCAAGATGCAGCAGGGGGAAAGTACGAGCAGTACTTC. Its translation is CASSQDAAGGKYEQYF.

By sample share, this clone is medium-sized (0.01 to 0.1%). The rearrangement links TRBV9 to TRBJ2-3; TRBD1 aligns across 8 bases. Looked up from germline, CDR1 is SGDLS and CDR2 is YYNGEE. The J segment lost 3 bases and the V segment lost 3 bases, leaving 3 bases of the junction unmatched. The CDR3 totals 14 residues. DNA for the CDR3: TGTGCCAGCAGCGAGGGGACAGGAACAGATACGCAGTATTTT. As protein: CASSEGTGTDTQYF.

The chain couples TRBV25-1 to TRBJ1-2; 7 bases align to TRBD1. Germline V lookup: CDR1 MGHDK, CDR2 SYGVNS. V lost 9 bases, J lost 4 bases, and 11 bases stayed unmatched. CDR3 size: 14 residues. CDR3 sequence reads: CASSSDRRAYGYTF. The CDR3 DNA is TGTGCCAGTTCATCGGACAGGAGGGCCTATGGCTACACCTTC.

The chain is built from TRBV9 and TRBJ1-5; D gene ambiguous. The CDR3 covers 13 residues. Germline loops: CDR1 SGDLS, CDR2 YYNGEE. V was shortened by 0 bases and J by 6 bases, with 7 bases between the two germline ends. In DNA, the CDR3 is TGTGCCAGCAGCGTAGTAATTCTTCAGCCCCAGCATTTT. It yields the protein CASSVVILQPQHF. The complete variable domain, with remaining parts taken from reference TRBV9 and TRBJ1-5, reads DSGVTQTPKHLITATGQRVTLRCSPRSGDLSVYWYQQSLDQGLQFLIQYYNGEERAKGNILERFSAQQFPDLHSELNLSSLELGDSALYFCASSVVILQPQHFGDGTRLSIL.

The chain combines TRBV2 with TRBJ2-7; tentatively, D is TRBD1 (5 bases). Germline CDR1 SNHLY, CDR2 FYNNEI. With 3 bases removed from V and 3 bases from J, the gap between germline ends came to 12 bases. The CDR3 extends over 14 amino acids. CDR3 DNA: TGTGCCAGCAGTGATGGGGCGGCTCTCTACGAGCAGTACTTC. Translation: CASSDGAALYEQYF.

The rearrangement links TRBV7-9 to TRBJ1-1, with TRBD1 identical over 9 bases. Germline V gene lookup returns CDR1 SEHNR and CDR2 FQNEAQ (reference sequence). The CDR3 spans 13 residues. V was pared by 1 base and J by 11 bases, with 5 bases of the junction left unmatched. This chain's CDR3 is CASSLGTGVEAFF. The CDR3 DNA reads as TGTGCCAGCAGCTTAGGGACAGGGGTGGAGGCTTTCTTT.

CDR3 DNA sequence: TGTGCCAGCAGCCTTACCGGGGGGTGGGACGAGCAGTACTTC. Translating it yields CASSLTGGWDEQYF. The gene calls are TRBV5-4 and TRBJ2-5; 7 positions agree with TRBD2. The better agreement between TRBJ2-7 and the DNA end casts doubt on the J call. The CDR3 covers 14 residues. CDR1 is SGHNT, CDR2 YYREEE, per germline (reference sequence).

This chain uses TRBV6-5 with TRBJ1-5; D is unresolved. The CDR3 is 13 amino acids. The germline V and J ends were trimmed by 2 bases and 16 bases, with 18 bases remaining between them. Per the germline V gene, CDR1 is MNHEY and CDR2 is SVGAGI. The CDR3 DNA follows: TGTGCCAGCAGTTACAATAACCAGGTTAGGGCTCATTTT. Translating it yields CASSYNNQVRAHF.

The CDR3 loop is CASSLGPLPYEQYF. The DNA for the CDR3 is TGTGCCAGCAGCTTAGGGCCGTTGCCCTACGAGCAGTACTTC. The chain combines TRBV7-8 with TRBJ2-7; D uncertain. The V end was cut by 1 base, the J end by 2 bases, with 9 bases between. The CDR3 loop spans 14 amino acids. Germline V gives CDR1 SGHVS, CDR2 FQNEAQ.

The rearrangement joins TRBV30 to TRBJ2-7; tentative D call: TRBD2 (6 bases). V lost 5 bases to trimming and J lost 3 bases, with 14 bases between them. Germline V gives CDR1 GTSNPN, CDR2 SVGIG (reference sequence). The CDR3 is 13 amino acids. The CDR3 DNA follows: TGTGCCTGGGCCCTGGGGGGAAACTACGAGCAGTACTTC. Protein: CAWALGGNYEQYF.

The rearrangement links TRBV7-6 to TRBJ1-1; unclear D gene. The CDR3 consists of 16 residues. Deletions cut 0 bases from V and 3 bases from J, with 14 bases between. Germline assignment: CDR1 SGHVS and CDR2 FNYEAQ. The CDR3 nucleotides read TGTGCCAGCAGCTTAGCGGAGAGTGACATCTACACTGAAGCTTTCTTT. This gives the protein CASSLAESDIYTEAFF.

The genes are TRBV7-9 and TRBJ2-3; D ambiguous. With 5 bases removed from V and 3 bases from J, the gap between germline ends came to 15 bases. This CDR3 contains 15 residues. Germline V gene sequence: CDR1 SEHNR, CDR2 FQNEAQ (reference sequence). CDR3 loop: CASSVVESLTDTQYF. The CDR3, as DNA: TGTGCCAGCAGCGTCGTTGAATCTCTGACAGATACGCAGTATTTT.

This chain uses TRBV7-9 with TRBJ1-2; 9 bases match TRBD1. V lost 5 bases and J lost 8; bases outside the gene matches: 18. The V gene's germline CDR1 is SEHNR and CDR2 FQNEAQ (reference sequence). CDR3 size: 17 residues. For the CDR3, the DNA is TGTGCCAGCAGCCCGGAAGGGGGGTCACAGGGGGCGCGAGGCTACACCTTC. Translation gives CASSPEGGSQGARGYTF.

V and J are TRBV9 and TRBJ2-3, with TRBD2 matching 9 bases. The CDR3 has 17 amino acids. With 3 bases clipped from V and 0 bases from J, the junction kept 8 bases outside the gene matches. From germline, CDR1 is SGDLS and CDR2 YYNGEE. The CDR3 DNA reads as TGTGCCAGCAGCGCCAGACTAGCGGAGGCTAGCACAGATACGCAGTATTTT. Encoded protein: CASSARLAEASTDTQYF. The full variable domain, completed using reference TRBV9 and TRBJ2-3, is DSGVTQTPKHLITATGQRVTLRCSPRSGDLSVYWYQQSLDQGLQFLIQYYNGEERAKGNILERFSAQQFPDLHSELNLSSLELGDSALYFCASSARLAEASTDTQYFGPGTRLTVL.

This CDR3 reads CASSPFGQGVRNEQFF. CDR3 nucleotide sequence: TGTGCCAGCAGCCCGTTCGGACAGGGGGTACGAAATGAGCAGTTCTTC. The gene calls are TRBV11-3 and TRBJ2-1; TRBD1 matches 10 bases. CDR3 length: 16 amino acids. CDR1 is SGHNT and CDR2 is YENEEA in the germline V gene. The V segment lost 5 bases and the J segment 7 bases; nucleotides outside the gene matches: 11.

The CDR3 sequence: CASSRTGAGTPYEQYF. DNA of the CDR3: TGTGCCAGCAGCCGGACAGGGGCTGGGACCCCCTACGAGCAGTACTTC. The gene calls are TRBV27 and TRBJ2-7, with 9 bases that match TRBD1. Germline V gene data show CDR1 as MNHEY and CDR2 as SMNVEV (reference sequence). V dropped 6 bases and J dropped 2; count of bases not matched to a gene: 11. The CDR3 has 16 residues.

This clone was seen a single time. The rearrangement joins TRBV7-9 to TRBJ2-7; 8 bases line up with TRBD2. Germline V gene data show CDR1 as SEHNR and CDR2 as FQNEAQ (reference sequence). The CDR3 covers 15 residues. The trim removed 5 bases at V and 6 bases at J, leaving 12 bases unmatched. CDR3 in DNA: TGTGCCAGCAGCGCCCGGGGGGGGGCCTTACCCGAGCAGTACTTC. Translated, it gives CASSARGGALPEQYF.

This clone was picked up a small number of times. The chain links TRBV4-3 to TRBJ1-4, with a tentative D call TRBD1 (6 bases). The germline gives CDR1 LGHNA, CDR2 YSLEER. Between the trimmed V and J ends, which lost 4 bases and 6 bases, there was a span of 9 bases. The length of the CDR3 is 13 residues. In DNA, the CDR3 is TGCGCCAGCAGCCCGCCAGGGGATGAAAAACTGTTTTTT. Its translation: CASSPPGDEKLFF.

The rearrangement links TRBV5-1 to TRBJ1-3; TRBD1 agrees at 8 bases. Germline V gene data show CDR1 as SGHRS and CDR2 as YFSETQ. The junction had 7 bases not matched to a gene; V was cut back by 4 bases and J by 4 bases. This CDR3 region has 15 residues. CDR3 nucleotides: TGCGCCAGCAGCACGGACAGGGCGGGAGGAAACACCATATATTTT. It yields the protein CASSTDRAGGNTIYF. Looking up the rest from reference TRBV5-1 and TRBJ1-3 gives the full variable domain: KAGVTQTPRYLIKTRGQQVTLSCSPISGHRSVSWYQQTPGQGLQFLFEYFSETQRNKGNFPGRFSGRQFSNSRSEMNVSTLELGDSALYLCASSTDRAGGNTIYFGEGSWLTVV.

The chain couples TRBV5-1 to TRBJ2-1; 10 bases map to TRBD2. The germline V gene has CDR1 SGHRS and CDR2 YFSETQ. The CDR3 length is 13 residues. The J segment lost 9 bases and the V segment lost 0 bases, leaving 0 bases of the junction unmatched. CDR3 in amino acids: CASSLGLAGEQFF. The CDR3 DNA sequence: TGCGCCAGCAGCTTGGGACTAGCGGGTGAGCAGTTCTTC.

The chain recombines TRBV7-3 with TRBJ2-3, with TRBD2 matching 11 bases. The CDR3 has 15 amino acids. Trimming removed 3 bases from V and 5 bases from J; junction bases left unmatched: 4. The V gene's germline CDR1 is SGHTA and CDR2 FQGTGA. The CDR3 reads CASSFSGGAGDTQYF. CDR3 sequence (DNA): TGTGCCAGCAGCTTTAGCGGGGGGGCGGGAGATACGCAGTATTTT.

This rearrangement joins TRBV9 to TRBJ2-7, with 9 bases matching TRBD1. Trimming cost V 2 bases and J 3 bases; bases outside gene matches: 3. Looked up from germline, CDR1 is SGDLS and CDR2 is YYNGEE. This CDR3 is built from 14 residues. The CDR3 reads CASSVGQGFYEQYF. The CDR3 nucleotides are TGTGCCAGCAGCGTCGGACAGGGGTTCTACGAGCAGTACTTC.

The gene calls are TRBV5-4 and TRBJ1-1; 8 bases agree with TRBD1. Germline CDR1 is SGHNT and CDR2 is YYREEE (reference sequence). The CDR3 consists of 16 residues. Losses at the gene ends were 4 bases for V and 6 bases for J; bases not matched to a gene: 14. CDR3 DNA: TGTGCCAGCAGCATTTGGGACAGGCCCGTGTCATCTGAAGCTTTCTTT. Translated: CASSIWDRPVSSEAFF.